This TCR beta chain was documented in a study of OX40 agonist ivuxolimab in advanced cancers. Context from the whole study: The costimulatory receptor OX40 (CD134) was targeted by ivuxolimab, a fully human IgG2 agonistic monoclonal antibody. Of the 50 or so patients in dose escalation, approximately 20 had hepatocellular carcinoma, about 15 had melanoma, 9 had renal cell carcinoma and 9 had head and neck cancer. Peripheral TCRbeta sequencing was intended to test whether TCR sequence diversity was altered and clonal T-cell expansion was caused by ivuxolimab. The paper describes the monotherapy dose-escalation part (N ≈ 52 patients) of the phase I trial of ivuxolimab. Partial responses occurred in three dose-escalation patients: two with cutaneous melanoma and one with hepatocellular carcinoma. Intravenous ivuxolimab was administered to patients every 2 weeks at six dose levels: 0.01, 0.1, 0.3, 1.5, 3 and 10 mg/kg. A male proportion of 75% to 85% and a mean age of approximately 55 years, ranging from about 23 to 79, were recorded for the dose-escalation cohort. Patients were allowed to have had prior anti-PD-1, anti-PD-L1 or anti-CTLA-4 therapy, and around 40% of the dose-escalation patients had previously received checkpoint inhibitors. Points the paper makes about the study in general: Low levels of normalized T-cell clonal expansion were also seen in some nonresponding patients. In the 0.1-3.0 mg/kg groups, partial responders were among the patients with the lowest normalized peripheral clonal expansion, particularly in CD8+ T cells. Clonal expansion of both CD4+ and CD8+ blood T cells was observed from baseline to week 6 at doses 0.1 to 3.0 mg/kg. On average, CD8+ T cells showed more expanded clones than CD4+ T cells after ivuxolimab. The antigen specificity of the clonally expanded peripheral T cells was not determined.

Points on this clone: Its specific antigen is unknown. Base qualities are not at hand, and no much larger clone is one base apart.

Genomic DNA was isolated from the sorted cells so that the TCRbeta CDR3 region could be sequenced. The immunoSEQ Assay was used for sequencing of TCRbeta CDR3 regions. TCRdb retrieved this table from immuneACCESS and kept in-frame rearrangements only. Not all clones are present; in checked studies, unresolved V genes account for under half, and no reason is known for the remainder. A total of about 110,000 clones appear in this sample, roughly 90% of them only once. The ten largest clonotypes hold over 0.6% of the sample. In the germline V gene, CDR1 corresponds to KGHSH and CDR2 to LQKENI. V is reduced by 2 bases and J by 6 bases, leaving a spacing of 10 bases between them. Including the terminal cysteine and phenylalanine, the CDR3 comprises 13 residues. The retained sequence is limited to the CDR3, 39 bases, with the frame set at the first base. Patients with a history of autoimmune disease or receiving systemic immunosuppression were excluded from the trial. Peripheral blood for TCR sequencing was collected from all dose cohorts at baseline, on cycle 4 day 1, and on cycle 7 day 1. Samples were obtained from an open-label, multicenter, first-in-human phase I dose-escalation trial of ivuxolimab. Adults with locally advanced or metastatic head and neck squamous cell, hepatocellular, melanoma or renal cell carcinoma were enrolled in the trial. Before TCR sequencing, CD4+ T cells and CD8+ T cells from peripheral blood were sorted into separate populations.

The input for sequencing was CD4+ or CD8+ T cells sorted from blood, taken in a trial of the OX40 agonist ivuxolimab. Recombination connected TRBV18 to TRBJ2-5, with a tentative D gene TRBD2 over 5 matching bases. The sequence derives from an adult with an advanced solid tumor such as melanoma, head and neck, liver or kidney cancer. CDR3 region: CASSPGSLQTQYF. The DNA sequence reads TGTGCCAGCTCACCAGGGAGTTTGCAGACCCAGTACTTC.